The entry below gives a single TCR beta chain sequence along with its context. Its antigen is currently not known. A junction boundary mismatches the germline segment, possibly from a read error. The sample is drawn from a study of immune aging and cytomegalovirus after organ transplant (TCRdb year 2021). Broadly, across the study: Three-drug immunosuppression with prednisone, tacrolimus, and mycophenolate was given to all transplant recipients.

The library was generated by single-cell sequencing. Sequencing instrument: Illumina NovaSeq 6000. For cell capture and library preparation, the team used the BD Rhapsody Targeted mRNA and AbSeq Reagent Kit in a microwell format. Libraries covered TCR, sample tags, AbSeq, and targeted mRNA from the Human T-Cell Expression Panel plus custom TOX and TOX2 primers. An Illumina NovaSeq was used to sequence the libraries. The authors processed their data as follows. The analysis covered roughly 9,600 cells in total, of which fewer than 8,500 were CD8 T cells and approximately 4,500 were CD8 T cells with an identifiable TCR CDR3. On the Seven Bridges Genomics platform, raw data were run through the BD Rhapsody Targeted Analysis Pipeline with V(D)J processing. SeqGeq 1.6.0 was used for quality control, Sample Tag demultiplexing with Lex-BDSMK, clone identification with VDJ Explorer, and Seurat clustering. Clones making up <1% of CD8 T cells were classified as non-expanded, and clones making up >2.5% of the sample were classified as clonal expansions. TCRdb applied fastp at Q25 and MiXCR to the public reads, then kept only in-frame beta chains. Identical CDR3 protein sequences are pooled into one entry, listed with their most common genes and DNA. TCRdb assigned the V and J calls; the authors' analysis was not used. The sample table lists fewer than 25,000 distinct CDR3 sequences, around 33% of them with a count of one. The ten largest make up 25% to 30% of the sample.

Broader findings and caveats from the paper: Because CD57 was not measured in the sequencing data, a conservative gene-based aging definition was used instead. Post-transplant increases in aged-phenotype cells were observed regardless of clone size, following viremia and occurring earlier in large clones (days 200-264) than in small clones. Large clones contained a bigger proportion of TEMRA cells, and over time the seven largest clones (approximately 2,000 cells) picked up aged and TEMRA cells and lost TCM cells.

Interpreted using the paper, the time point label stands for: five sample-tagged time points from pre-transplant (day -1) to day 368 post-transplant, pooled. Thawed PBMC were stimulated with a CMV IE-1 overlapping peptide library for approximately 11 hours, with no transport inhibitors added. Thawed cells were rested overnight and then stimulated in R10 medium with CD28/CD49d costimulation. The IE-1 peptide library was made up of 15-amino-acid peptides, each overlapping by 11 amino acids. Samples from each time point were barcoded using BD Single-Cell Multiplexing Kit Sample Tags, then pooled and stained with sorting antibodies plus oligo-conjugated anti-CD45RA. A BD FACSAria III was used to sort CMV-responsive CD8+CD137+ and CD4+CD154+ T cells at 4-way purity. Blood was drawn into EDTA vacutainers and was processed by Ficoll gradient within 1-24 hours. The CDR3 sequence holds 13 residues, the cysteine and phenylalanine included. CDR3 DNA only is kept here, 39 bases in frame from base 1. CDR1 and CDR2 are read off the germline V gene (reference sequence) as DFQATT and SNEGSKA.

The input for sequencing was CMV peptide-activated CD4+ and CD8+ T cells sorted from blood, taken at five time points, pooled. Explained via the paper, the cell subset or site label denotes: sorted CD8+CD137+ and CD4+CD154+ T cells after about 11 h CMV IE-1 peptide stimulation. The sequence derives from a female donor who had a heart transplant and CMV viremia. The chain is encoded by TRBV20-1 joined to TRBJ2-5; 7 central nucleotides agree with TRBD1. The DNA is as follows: TGCAGTGCTCCAGGGGGTAGGCAAGAGACCCAGAACTTC. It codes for CSAPGGRQETQNF.